The text below deals with one T cell receptor beta chain. As processed by the authors: Counts of nucleated cells, estimated from reference gene primer amplification, were obtained. Profiled with immunoSEQ multiplex PCR; TCRdb holds only in-frame clones, not every one. That table supplies the V and J calls and clone size; D and trimming were determined from the DNA. The data hold roughly 100,000 clones, with approximately 80% observed a single time. This record belongs to a study of blood T cell repertoires in COVID-19. Background on the study: COVID-19 samples collected from the United States, Italy and Spain covered acute and convalescent phases. T cells, B-cell-depleted T cells, or PBMCs provided the cDNA or gDNA that served as material.

V gave up 3 bases and J gave up 8 bases; unmatched junction bases: 9. The length of the CDR3 is 14 residues. Per the germline V gene, CDR1 is SGHRS and CDR2 is YFSETQ. The rearrangement links TRBV5-1 to TRBJ1-2; 8 bases are a match to TRBD1. Sequencing was carried out using peripheral blood. The clonotype originates from a woman aged 60-75 years with acute or convalescent COVID-19. CDR3 nucleotide sequence: TGCGCCAGCAGCTCGACGACAGGGGACCTAGGCTACACCTTC. Translated, it gives CASSSTTGDLGYTF. The full variable domain, in which reference TRBV5-1 and TRBJ1-2 provide the parts outside the CDR3, is KAGVTQTPRYLIKTRGQQVTLSCSPISGHRSVSWYQQTPGQGLQFLFEYFSETQRNKGNFPGRFSGRQFSNSRSEMNVSTLELGDSALYLCASSSTTGDLGYTFGSGTRLTVV.